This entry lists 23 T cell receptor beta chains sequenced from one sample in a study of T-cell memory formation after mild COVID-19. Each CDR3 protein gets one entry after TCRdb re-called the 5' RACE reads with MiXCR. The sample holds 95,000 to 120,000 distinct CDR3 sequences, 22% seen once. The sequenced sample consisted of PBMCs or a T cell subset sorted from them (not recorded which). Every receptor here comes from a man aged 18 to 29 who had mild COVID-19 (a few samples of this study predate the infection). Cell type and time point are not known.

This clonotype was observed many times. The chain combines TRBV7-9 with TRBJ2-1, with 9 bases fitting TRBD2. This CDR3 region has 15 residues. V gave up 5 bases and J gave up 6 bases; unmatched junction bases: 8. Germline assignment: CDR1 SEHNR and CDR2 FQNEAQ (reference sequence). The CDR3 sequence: CASSVTSGTTNEQFF. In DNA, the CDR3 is TGTGCCAGCAGCGTGACTAGCGGAACAACCAATGAGCAGTTCTTC.

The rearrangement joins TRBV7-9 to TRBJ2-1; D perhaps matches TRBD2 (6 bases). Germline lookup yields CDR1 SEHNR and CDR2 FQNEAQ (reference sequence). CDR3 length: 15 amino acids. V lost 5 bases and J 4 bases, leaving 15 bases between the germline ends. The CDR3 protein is CASSNSGGGYNEQFF. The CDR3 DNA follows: TGTGCCAGCAGCAATTCTGGTGGAGGGTACAATGAGCAGTTCTTC.

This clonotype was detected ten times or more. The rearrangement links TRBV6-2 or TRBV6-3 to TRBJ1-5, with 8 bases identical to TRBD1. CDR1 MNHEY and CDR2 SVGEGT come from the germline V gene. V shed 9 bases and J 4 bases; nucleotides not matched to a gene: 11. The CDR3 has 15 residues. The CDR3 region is CASLGQGRGNQPQHF. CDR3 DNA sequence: TGTGCCAGTCTCGGACAGGGCCGAGGTAATCAGCCCCAGCATTTT.

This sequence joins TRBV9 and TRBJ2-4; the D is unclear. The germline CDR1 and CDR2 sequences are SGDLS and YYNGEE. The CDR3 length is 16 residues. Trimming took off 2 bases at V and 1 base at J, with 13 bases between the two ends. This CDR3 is CASSVSVGSAKNIQYF. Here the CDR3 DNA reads TGTGCCAGCAGCGTGTCGGTCGGGTCGGCCAAAAACATTCAGTACTTC.

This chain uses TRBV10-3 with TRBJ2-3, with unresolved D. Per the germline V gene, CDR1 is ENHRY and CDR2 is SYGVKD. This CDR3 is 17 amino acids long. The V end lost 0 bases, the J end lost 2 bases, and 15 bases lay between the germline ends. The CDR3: CAISESPAPSATDTQYF. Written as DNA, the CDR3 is TGTGCCATCAGTGAGTCACCGGCTCCCTCGGCCACAGATACGCAGTATTTT.

CDR3 loop: CASSLPGTGGHSYEQYF. As DNA, the CDR3 is TGTGCCAGCAGCCTCCCCGGGACAGGGGGACACTCCTACGAGCAGTACTTC. J is TRBJ2-7 and V is TRBV7-2; 11 nucleotides agree with TRBD1. The ends lost 5 bases at V and 0 bases at J; junction bases unmatched: 9. Germline assignment: CDR1 SGHTA and CDR2 FQGNSA. This CDR3 is built from 17 residues.

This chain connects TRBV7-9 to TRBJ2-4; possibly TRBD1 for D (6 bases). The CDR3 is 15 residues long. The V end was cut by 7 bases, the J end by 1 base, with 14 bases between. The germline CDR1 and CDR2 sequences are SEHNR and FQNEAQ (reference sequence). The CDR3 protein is CASTFGQGAKNIQYF. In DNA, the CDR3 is TGTGCCAGCACCTTCGGGCAGGGGGCCAAAAACATTCAGTACTTC.

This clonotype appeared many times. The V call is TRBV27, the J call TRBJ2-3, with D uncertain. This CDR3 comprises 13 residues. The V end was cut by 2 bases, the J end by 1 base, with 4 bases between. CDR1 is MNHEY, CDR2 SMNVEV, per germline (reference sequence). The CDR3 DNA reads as TGTGCCAGCAGTTTAGGAGGCACAGATACGCAGTATTTT. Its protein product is CASSLGGTDTQYF.

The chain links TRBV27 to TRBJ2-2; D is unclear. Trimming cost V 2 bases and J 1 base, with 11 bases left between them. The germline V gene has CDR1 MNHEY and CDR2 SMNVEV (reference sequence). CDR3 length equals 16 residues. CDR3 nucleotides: TGTGCCAGCAGTTTAGATCCCTATCTGAACACCGGGGAGCTGTTTTTT. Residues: CASSLDPYLNTGELFF.

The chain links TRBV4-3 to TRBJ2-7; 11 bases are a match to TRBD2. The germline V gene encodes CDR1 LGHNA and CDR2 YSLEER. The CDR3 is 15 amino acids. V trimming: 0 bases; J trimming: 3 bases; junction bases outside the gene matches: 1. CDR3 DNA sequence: TGCGCCAGCAGCCAAGATCTAGCGGGAGGCTACGAGCAGTACTTC. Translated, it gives CASSQDLAGGYEQYF.

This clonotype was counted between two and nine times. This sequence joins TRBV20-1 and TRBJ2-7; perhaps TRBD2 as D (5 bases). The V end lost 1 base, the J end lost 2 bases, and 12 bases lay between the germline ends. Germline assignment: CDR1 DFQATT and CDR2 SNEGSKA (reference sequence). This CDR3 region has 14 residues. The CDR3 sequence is CSARVGDYTYEQYF. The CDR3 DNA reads TGCAGTGCTAGAGTCGGTGACTACACCTACGAGCAGTACTTC.

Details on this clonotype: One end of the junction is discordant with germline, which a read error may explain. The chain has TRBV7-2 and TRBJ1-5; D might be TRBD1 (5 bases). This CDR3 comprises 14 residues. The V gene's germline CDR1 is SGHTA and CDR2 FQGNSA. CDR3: CAISLEADNQRQHF. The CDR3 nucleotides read TGTGCCATCAGCTTAGAGGCGGACAATCAGCGCCAGCATTTT.

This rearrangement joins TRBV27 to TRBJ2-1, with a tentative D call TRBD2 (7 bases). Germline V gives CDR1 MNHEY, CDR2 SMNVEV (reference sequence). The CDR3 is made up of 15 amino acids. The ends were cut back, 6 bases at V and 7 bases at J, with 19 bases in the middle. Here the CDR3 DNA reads TGTGCCAGCAGCCCAAAGGGGGGGGGGCTAAATGAGCAGTTCTTC. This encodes CASSPKGGGLNEQFF.

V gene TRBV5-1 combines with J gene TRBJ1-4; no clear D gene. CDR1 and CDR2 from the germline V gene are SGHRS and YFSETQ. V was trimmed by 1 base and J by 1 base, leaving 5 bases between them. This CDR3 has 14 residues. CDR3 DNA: TGCGCCAGCAGCTTGACCCGAACTAATGAAAAACTGTTTTTT. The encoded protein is CASSLTRTNEKLFF.

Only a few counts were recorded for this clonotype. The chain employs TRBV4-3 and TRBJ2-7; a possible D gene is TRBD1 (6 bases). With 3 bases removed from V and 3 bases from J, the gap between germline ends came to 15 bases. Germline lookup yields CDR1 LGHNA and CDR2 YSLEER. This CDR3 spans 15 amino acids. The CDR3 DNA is TGCGCCAGCAGCCAGGTAGACAGGCCAGACTACGAGCAGTACTTC. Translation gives CASSQVDRPDYEQYF.

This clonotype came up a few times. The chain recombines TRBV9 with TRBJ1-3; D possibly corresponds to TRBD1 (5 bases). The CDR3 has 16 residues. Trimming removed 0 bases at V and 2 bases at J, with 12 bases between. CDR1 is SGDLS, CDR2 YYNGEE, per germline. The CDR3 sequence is CASSVELVRAGNTIYF. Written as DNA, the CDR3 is TGTGCCAGCAGCGTAGAACTTGTCAGGGCTGGAAACACCATATATTTT.

CDR3 coding DNA: TGTGCCATCACCCCAGGGGGCTACAGAAACACCATATATTTT. Protein sequence: CAITPGGYRNTIYF. The J gene is TRBJ1-3, the V gene TRBV10-3; 8 bases agree with TRBD1. Unmatched junction bases numbered 7, after V lost 7 bases and J lost 5 bases. The germline V gene encodes CDR1 ENHRY and CDR2 SYGVKD. This CDR3 comprises 14 residues.

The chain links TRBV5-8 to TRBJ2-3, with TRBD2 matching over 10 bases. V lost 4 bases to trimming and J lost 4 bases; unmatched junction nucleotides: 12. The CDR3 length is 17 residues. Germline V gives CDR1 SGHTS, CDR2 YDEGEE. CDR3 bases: TGTGCCAGCAGCCCCTCTCCGGGACTAGCGAGTCCAGATACGCAGTATTTT. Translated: CASSPSPGLASPDTQYF.

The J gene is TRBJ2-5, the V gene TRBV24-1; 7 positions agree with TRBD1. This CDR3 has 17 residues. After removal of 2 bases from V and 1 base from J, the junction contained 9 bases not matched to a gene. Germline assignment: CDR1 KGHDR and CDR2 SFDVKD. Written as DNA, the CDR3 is TGTGCCACCAGTGATTCCCGGGACAGCAAATTCCAAGAGACCCAGTACTTC. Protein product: CATSDSRDSKFQETQYF.

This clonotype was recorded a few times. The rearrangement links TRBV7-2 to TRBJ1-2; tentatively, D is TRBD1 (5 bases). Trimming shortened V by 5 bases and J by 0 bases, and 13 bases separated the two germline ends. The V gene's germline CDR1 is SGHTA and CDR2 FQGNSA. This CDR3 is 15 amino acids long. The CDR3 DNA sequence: TGTGCCAGCAGCACCCTAGGGACGCCTAACTATGGCTACACCTTC. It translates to CASSTLGTPNYGYTF.

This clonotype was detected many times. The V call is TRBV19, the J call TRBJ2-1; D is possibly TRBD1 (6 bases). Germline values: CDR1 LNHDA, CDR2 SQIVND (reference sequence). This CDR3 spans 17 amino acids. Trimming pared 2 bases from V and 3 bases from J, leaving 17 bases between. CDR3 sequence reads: CASSIKPLLQGYNEQFF. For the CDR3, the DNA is TGTGCCAGTAGTATAAAGCCCCTCTTACAGGGCTACAATGAGCAGTTCTTC.

The CDR3 protein is CASSPGQGAETQYF. In nucleotides, the CDR3 is TGTGCCAGCAGTCCGGGACAGGGGGCAGAGACCCAGTACTTC. This chain joins TRBV6-5 and TRBJ2-5; TRBD1 matches 12 bases. This CDR3 comprises 14 residues. The junction had 2 bases not matched to a gene; V was cut back by 5 bases and J by 4 bases. CDR1 is MNHEY, CDR2 SVGAGI, per germline.

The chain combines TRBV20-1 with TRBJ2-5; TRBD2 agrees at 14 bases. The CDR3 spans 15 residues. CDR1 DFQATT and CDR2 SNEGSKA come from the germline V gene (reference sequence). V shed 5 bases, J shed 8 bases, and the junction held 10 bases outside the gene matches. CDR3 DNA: TGCAGTGCTGAGCCCCGGACTAGCGGGGGGCCAACCCAGTACTTC. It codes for CSAEPRTSGGPTQYF.